Listed here is a single T cell receptor (beta chain). The target antigen is unknown. Assay: immunoSEQ multiplex PCR; the TCRdb copy retains only in-frame clones and omits some. This table has around 150,000 clones, 88% appearing once. This CDR3 region has 11 residues. Germline values: CDR1 SNHLY, CDR2 FYNNEI. J lost 13 bases, V lost 5 bases, and 7 bases had no gene match. These data originate in a study of T cell responses to AZD1222 COVID-19 vaccine. Study conclusions and caveats: Donors were mostly white British, more females; clonal diversity possibly underestimated. Dominant CD4 TCR responses targeted spike regions 160-218 and 743-854.

The sample here was peripheral blood, taken 28 days after the second AZD1222 dose. This clonotype was sampled from an adult who received the AZD1222 COVID-19 vaccine. The chain recombines TRBV2 with TRBJ1-2; 7 bases agree with TRBD1. Here the CDR3 reads CASSTDRAGTF. DNA of the CDR3: TGTGCCAGCAGTACCGACAGGGCGGGCACCTTC.